The source of this T cell receptor (beta chain) is a study of blood T cell repertoires in COVID-19. Whole-study context: The United States, Italy and Spain supplied acute and convalescent COVID-19 samples. Sources were T cells, B-cell-depleted T cells, or PBMCs; the material itself was cDNA or gDNA.

Original processing notes: Using reference gene primer amplification, nucleated cell counts were estimated. Only in-frame clones appear in the TCRdb table, and some are missing; sequencing was by immunoSEQ multiplex PCR. V and J calls and clone size come straight from that table; D and trimming were deduced from the DNA. The sample holds about 66,000 clones, more than 70% seen once. The V gene's germline CDR1 is SGHNT and CDR2 YENEEA. This CDR3 region has 14 residues. The V gene lost 5 bases and the J gene lost 0 bases, with 10 bases spanning the gap. This receptor was taken from a man aged 45-65 years with active COVID-19. Sample: peripheral blood. The chain carries TRBV11-3 and TRBJ2-5, with D possibly being TRBD2 (6 bases). The CDR3 DNA reads as TGTGCCAGCAGCGGGGGGACGGACCAAGAGACCCAGTACTTC. Protein sequence: CASSGGTDQETQYF.